This TCR beta chain derives from a study of CD8 T cells in Susac syndrome. Germline CDR1 and CDR2: LGHNA and YSLEER. This CDR3 region has 15 residues. The V segment lost 2 bases and the J segment 9 bases; nucleotides outside the gene matches: 8. TEMRA cells were FACS-enriched, while CD8+ and CD4+ T cells were negatively isolated. Reverse transcription of about 0.5 to 1 ug RNA used random hexamers. Amplification of TCR beta CDR3 spanned 54 Vbeta and 13 Jbeta via immunoSEQ multiplex PCR. TCRdb reanalysed the immunoSEQ multiplex PCR reads using MiXCR and keeps one entry per CDR3 protein. In the table there are about 300,000 distinct CDR3 sequences, over 75% of which are singletons.

The source of this sequence is a human donor with multiple sclerosis. Sequenced input: CD8+ T cells from PBMCs. The chain couples TRBV4-3 to TRBJ2-1, with 9 nucleotides matching TRBD2. CDR3 sequence (DNA): TGCGCCAGCAGCCAACTGGGACTAGCTCAAGGTGAGCAGTTCTTC. Translating gives CASSQLGLAQGEQFF.